This record covers a single T cell receptor (beta chain). Its specificity is not known. The entry originates in a study of T cell responses to AZD1222 COVID-19 vaccine. The study, taken as a whole, reports: Unmutated variant regions reportedly attract nearly half of all spike-specific TCRs. Most donors were white British, females outnumbered males, and clonal diversity was possibly underestimated. Spike regions recognized by vaccine-associated CD4 TCRs spanned the protein, led by 160-218 and 743-854. No repertoire was sampled before or during the peak T cell response, only after it.

Using immunoSEQ multiplex PCR, the repertoire was profiled, and TCRdb retains in-frame clones only, with some absent. Of approximately 150,000 clones in the sample, 85% to 95% were seen once. V was pared by 6 bases and J by 0 bases, with 7 bases of the junction left unmatched. The CDR3 totals 15 residues. The germline CDR1 and CDR2 sequences are SNHLY and FYNNEI. The rearrangement uses TRBV2 and TRBJ2-7, with 8 bases aligning to TRBD2. The sequences come from peripheral blood, collected on day 0 of MenACWY control vaccination. The TCR was taken from an adult in good health. The CDR3 protein is CASSVTSGSSYEQYF. CDR3 in DNA: TGTGCCAGCAGCGTAACTAGCGGAAGCTCCTACGAGCAGTACTTC.